These 21 T cell receptor beta chains were all obtained from the same sample, sequenced in a study of beta chain features in type 1 diabetes. Of the isolated RNA, all was reverse transcribed, and so the sequenced material was expressed TCRB transcripts. Data came from immunoSEQ multiplex PCR; TCRdb stores just in-frame clones and leaves some out. This table holds 130,000 to 150,000 clones, 10% found once. Sequencing input: naive CD4+ T cells from blood. These receptors originate from a man between 18 and 35 years old in good health.

The J gene is TRBJ2-1, the V gene TRBV6-1; TRBD2 agrees at 7 bases. V lost 0 bases to trimming and J lost 14 bases; unmatched junction nucleotides: 4. Germline lookup yields CDR1 MNHNS and CDR2 SASEGT. CDR3 length: 12 residues. The CDR3 DNA follows: TGTGCCAGCAGTGAAGCTAGCGGGTGGGAGTTCTTC. This sequence encodes CASSEASGWEFF.

The genes are TRBV5-4 and TRBJ2-3; TRBD2 matches 10 bases. Losses at the gene ends were 0 bases for V and 4 bases for J; bases not matched to a gene: 2. The CDR3 is 15 residues long. Germline-derived CDR1 and CDR2 are SGHNT and YYREEE (reference sequence). The CDR3, as DNA: TGTGCCAGCAGCTTGGTAGGGACTAGCGCAGATACGCAGTATTTT. Encoded protein: CASSLVGTSADTQYF.

This clone was observed a few times. The J gene is TRBJ2-1, the V gene TRBV2; D gene unclear. This CDR3 comprises 12 residues. Germline V gene sequence: CDR1 SNHLY, CDR2 FYNNEI. V was cut by 6 bases and J by 8 bases, with 11 bases left in between. The CDR3 DNA sequence: TGTGCCAGCAGCGGAGATTTTGATGAGCAGTTCTTC. It is translated as CASSGDFDEQFF.

J is TRBJ2-1 and V is TRBV7-2; 10 nucleotides line up with TRBD2. V shed 4 bases and J 3 bases; nucleotides not matched to a gene: 6. The CDR3 loop spans 16 amino acids. Per germline, CDR1 SGHTA and CDR2 FQGNSA. The CDR3 here is CASSSGTSALYNEQFF. In nucleotides, the CDR3 is TGTGCCAGCAGCTCCGGGACTAGCGCGCTCTACAATGAGCAGTTCTTC.

The chain is built from TRBV11-2 and TRBJ2-1; 11 nucleotides line up with TRBD2. The CDR3 consists of 16 residues. Trimming removed 1 base from V and 6 bases from J; junction bases left unmatched: 5. CDR1 is SGHAT and CDR2 is FQNNGV in the germline V gene. The CDR3 region has the DNA TGTGCCAGCAGCTTAGGGTTAGCGGGGGGGTTCAATGAGCAGTTCTTC. Translation: CASSLGLAGGFNEQFF.

CDR3 coding DNA: TGTGCCAGCAGCTTAGGCACAGGGGGGGCTACCCAGTACTTC. Translated, it gives CASSLGTGGATQYF. The rearrangement links TRBV7-7 to TRBJ2-5, with D tentatively TRBD1 (8 bases). This CDR3 is 14 amino acids long. V lost 1 base, J lost 8 bases, and 14 bases lay in between. In germline, CDR1 is SSHAT, CDR2 FNYEAQ (reference sequence).

The chain joins TRBV5-6 to TRBJ1-2, with TRBD1 matching 7 bases. V dropped 4 bases and J dropped 3; count of bases not matched to a gene: 3. The germline gives CDR1 SGHDT, CDR2 YYEEEE. The CDR3 consists of 13 residues. The CDR3 here is CASSETGDYGYTF. CDR3 DNA: TGTGCCAGCAGCGAAACAGGGGACTATGGCTACACCTTC.

This clone was picked up a small number of times. This rearrangement joins TRBV7-2 to TRBJ2-3; possibly TRBD1 for D (6 bases). The CDR3 spans 14 residues. V was shortened by 3 bases and J by 3 bases, with 10 bases between the two germline ends. Germline values: CDR1 SGHTA, CDR2 FQGNSA. CDR3 nucleotides: TGTGCCAGCAGCTTTAACAGGGTAACAGATACGCAGTATTTT. It translates to CASSFNRVTDTQYF.

This clone was seen more than once but under ten times. The V gene is TRBV7-2, the J gene TRBJ2-4, with D possibly TRBD1 on 6 matching bases. CDR1 SGHTA and CDR2 FQGNSA come from the germline V gene. The CDR3 extends over 19 amino acids. Trimming took 3 bases from V and 0 from J, leaving 21 bases between them. CDR3 amino acids: CASSLGAGLGGLAKNIQYF. In DNA form, the CDR3 reads TGTGCCAGCAGCTTGGGGGCAGGGCTAGGTGGGCTAGCCAAAAACATTCAGTACTTC.

The rearrangement joins TRBV5-1 to TRBJ1-3, with D possibly TRBD1 on 5 matching bases. V lost 0 bases, J lost 2 bases, and 6 bases lay in between. In germline, CDR1 is SGHRS, CDR2 YFSETQ. This CDR3 spans 14 amino acids. In DNA, the CDR3 is TGCGCCAGCAGCTTGGGACAGCCTGGAAACACCATATATTTT. This codes for CASSLGQPGNTIYF. The whole variable domain, filled in from reference TRBV5-1 and TRBJ1-3, reads KAGVTQTPRYLIKTRGQQVTLSCSPISGHRSVSWYQQTPGQGLQFLFEYFSETQRNKGNFPGRFSGRQFSNSRSEMNVSTLELGDSALYLCASSLGQPGNTIYFGEGSWLTVV.

This clone appeared a few times. As DNA, the CDR3 is TGTGCCACCAGCAGAGATCGACAGGGGGCGGATACGCAGTATTTT. Translating it yields CATSRDRQGADTQYF. The chain employs TRBV15 and TRBJ2-3; 10 bases line up with TRBD1. This CDR3 comprises 15 residues. Losses at the gene ends were 0 bases for V and 6 bases for J; bases not matched to a gene: 3. Germline CDR1 is LNHNV and CDR2 is YYDKDF (reference sequence).

The sample holds a few counts of this clone. V usage is TRBV30 and J usage is TRBJ1-5, with a tentative D call TRBD1 (5 bases). This CDR3 contains 14 residues. The V end lost 0 bases, the J end lost 5 bases, and 11 bases lay between the germline ends. Per germline, CDR1 GTSNPN and CDR2 SVGIG (reference sequence). CDR3: CAWSVGQKYQPQHF. CDR3 DNA sequence: TGTGCCTGGAGTGTAGGACAAAAGTATCAGCCCCAGCATTTT.

The chain uses TRBV2 and TRBJ1-6; no clear D gene. The CDR3 is 14 amino acids. From germline, CDR1 is SNHLY and CDR2 FYNNEI. Trimming took 4 bases from V and 9 from J, leaving 13 bases between them. CDR3 coding DNA: TGTGCCAGCAGTGTATCTTTCGGAGGTTCACCCCTCCACTTT. This encodes CASSVSFGGSPLHF.

The rearrangement uses TRBV21-1 and TRBJ1-3; the table's D call, TRBD1, was not checked against the DNA. TRBV21-1 is recorded as a pseudogene. CDR3 size: 14 residues. CDR3 sequence (DNA): TGTGCCAGCTCACATTGGGACAGAAGAAACACCATATATTTT. Its protein product is CASSHWDRRNTIYF.

This clone was counted between two and nine times. CDR3 in amino acids: CASSAIQISYTF. The CDR3 DNA is TGTGCCAGCAGTGCTATACAGATCTCCTACACCTTC. The chain recombines TRBV28 with TRBJ1-2; no reliable D call. This CDR3 is 12 amino acids long. Trimming removed 5 bases from V and 10 bases from J, with 14 bases in between. CDR1 MDHEN and CDR2 SYDVKM come from the germline V gene.

The chain combines TRBV7-9 with TRBJ1-5, with 8 bases aligning to TRBD1. J was trimmed by 6 bases and V by 0 bases; bases with no gene match: 7. The CDR3 has 16 amino acids. Germline V gives CDR1 SEHNR, CDR2 FQNEAQ (reference sequence). CDR3 coding DNA: TGTGCCAGCAGCTTAGCTACAGGACAGGGTGGTCAGCCCCAGCATTTT. Amino acids: CASSLATGQGGQPQHF.

This chain joins TRBV6-4 and TRBJ2-3, with TRBD2 as a possible D gene (5 bases). This CDR3 is built from 12 residues. Per the germline V gene, CDR1 is MRHNA and CDR2 is SNTAGT. V was shortened by 10 bases and J by 3 bases, with 11 bases between the two germline ends. DNA for the CDR3: TGTGCCACTTCCCGGGGTACAGATACGCAGTATTTT. This codes for CATSRGTDTQYF.

This clone came up a few times. The rearrangement links TRBV4-3 to TRBJ2-3, with 15 bases aligning to TRBD2. Germline values: CDR1 LGHNA, CDR2 YSLEER. V lost 0 bases to trimming and J lost 5 bases; unmatched junction nucleotides: 3. CDR3 length equals 17 residues. DNA for the CDR3: TGCGCCAGCAGCCAAGACGGACTAGCGGGGGGGAGAGATACGCAGTATTTT. Amino acid sequence: CASSQDGLAGGRDTQYF.

In this sample, this clone turned up a few times. The chain recombines TRBV7-9 with TRBJ1-4, with a possible D match to TRBD1 (6 bases). The length of the CDR3 is 14 residues. V shed 8 bases and J shed 4 bases, with 14 bases lying between them. Per germline, CDR1 SEHNR and CDR2 FQNEAQ (reference sequence). The CDR3 sequence is CASRVGAVNEKLFF. In DNA form, the CDR3 reads TGTGCCAGCCGGGTGGGGGCCGTTAATGAAAAACTGTTTTTT. Using reference TRBV7-9 and TRBJ1-4 for the parts outside the CDR3, the full variable domain is DTGVSQNPRHKITKRGQNVTFRCDPISEHNRLYWYRQTLGQGPEFLTYFQNEAQLEKSRLLSDRFSAERPKGSFSTLEIQRTEQGDSAMYLCASRVGAVNEKLFFGSGTQLSVL.

The rearrangement links TRBV28 to TRBJ1-4, with D perhaps TRBD1 (5 bases). Germline V lookup: CDR1 MDHEN, CDR2 SYDVKM. The length of the CDR3 is 15 residues. The ends were cut back, 5 bases at V and 8 bases at J, with 18 bases in the middle. This CDR3 reads CASSVRDAGLEKLFF. CDR3 bases: TGTGCCAGCAGTGTGCGGGACGCCGGATTAGAAAAACTGTTTTTT.

The V gene is TRBV4-3, the J gene TRBJ2-2; D is possibly TRBD1 (6 bases). The CDR3 loop spans 15 amino acids. Germline V gene lookup returns CDR1 LGHNA and CDR2 YSLEER. Trimming cost V 3 bases and J 0 bases, with 8 bases left between them. The DNA of the CDR3 is TGCGCCAGCAGCCACGGACAGCCGAACACCGGGGAGCTGTTTTTT. Its protein is CASSHGQPNTGELFF.